This T cell receptor (beta chain) appears in the sequencing data of a study of cytomegalovirus exposure and HLA in healthy donors. Study-level findings and limits: Previous analysis showed most TCR beta V segments were productive about 87% or about 30% of the time.

The PCR was carried out with 60 Vbeta primers and 13 Jbeta primers. Sequencing was performed with immunoSEQ multiplex PCR; in TCRdb, only in-frame clones are kept and a portion is missing. The profile covers about 85,000 clones, with approximately 80% appearing a single time and roughly a quarter taken by the ten largest. Germline V gene lookup returns CDR1 LNHDA and CDR2 SQIVND (reference sequence). The CDR3 runs 14 residues. The germline V and J ends were trimmed by 0 bases and 4 bases, with 9 bases remaining between them. Concerning this clone itself: The antigen remains undetermined.

The receptor was derived from a woman between 45 and 60 years old in good health and CMV-seropositive. The sample was PBMCs. This chain connects TRBV19 to TRBJ1-1, with D perhaps TRBD1 (5 bases). The CDR3 protein is CASSIDRRGTEAFF. CDR3 DNA sequence: TGTGCCAGTAGTATAGATCGTAGGGGCACTGAAGCTTTCTTT.